This TCR beta chain was captured in a study of blood T cell repertoires in COVID-19. Germline assignment: CDR1 MNHEY and CDR2 SMNVEV (reference sequence). V was shortened by 5 bases and J by 3 bases, with 20 bases between the two germline ends. This CDR3 contains 17 residues. Using immunoSEQ multiplex PCR, the repertoire was profiled, and TCRdb retains in-frame clones only, with some absent. The data hold 250,000 to 350,000 clones, with 70% to 90% observed a single time. This study enrolled people aged 18 to 89 from roughly 24 US geographic areas. The sequenced sample consisted of PBMCs or T cells enriched from blood (not recorded which). The sequence derives from a woman younger than 45 who had recovered from COVID-19. The chain has TRBV27 and TRBJ1-3; D gene uncertain. The CDR3 region has the DNA TGTGCCAGCAGTCCCCTCCGAGGTCCGGATAATGGAAACACCATATATTTT. Translating it yields CASSPLRGPDNGNTIYF.